Listed here are 19 T cell receptor beta chains from one sample, sequenced in a study of Tregs in tolerant kidney transplant recipients. Assay used: immunoSEQ multiplex PCR; TCRdb lists only in-frame clones, some missing. This sample's clone table lists more than 45,000 clones. Sequences were derived from CD4+ T cells from blood, sampled before the transplant. Every receptor here comes from a human donor who received a combined kidney and bone marrow transplant.

In the case of this clone: The CDR3 end is not reached by the read, which stops 3 residues before it; the germline J gene fills it in. The chain is built from TRBV6-2 or TRBV6-3 and TRBJ1-2; D is perhaps TRBD1 (5 bases). Germline lookup yields CDR1 MNHEY and CDR2 SVGEGT. This CDR3 region has 14 residues. CDR3 residues: CASTPARGLLGYTF. The DNA read from the CDR3 is TGTGCCAGCACCCCCGCCCGGGGGTTATTGGGC.

The CDR3 sequence: CSVGAQGRAEKLFF. The CDR3 bases that were read are TGCAGCGTTGGGGCACAGGGGAGGGCTGAAAAA. This chain joins TRBV29-1 and TRBJ1-4; 7 bases are a match to TRBD1. Read sequence stops 3 residues before the CDR3 end, and the germline J gene provides the missing end. The CDR3 is made up of 14 amino acids. V shed 4 bases and J 7 bases; nucleotides not matched to a gene: 9. CDR1 is SQVTM, CDR2 ANQGSEA, per germline.

Regarding this clone: The missing CDR3 end, 3 residues past where the read stops, is filled in from the germline J gene. This chain connects TRBV30 to TRBJ1-2, with a possible D match to TRBD1 (6 bases). This CDR3 has 12 amino acids. V was trimmed by 4 bases and J by 6 bases, leaving 12 bases between them. Germline-derived CDR1 and CDR2 are GTSNPN and SVGIG (reference sequence). CDR3 bases read: TGTGCCTGGAAACAGGGATTTGATGGC. This sequence encodes CAWKQGFDG. The entire CDR3 protein is CAWKQGFDGYTF.

Notes on this clone: The read ends 3 residues shy of where the CDR3 ends; the end is completed using the germline J gene. The V call is TRBV2, the J call TRBJ2-6; possibly TRBD2 for D (5 bases). Germline V gene data show CDR1 as SNHLY and CDR2 as FYNNEI. The CDR3 consists of 14 residues. V gave up 4 bases and J gave up 1 base, with 5 bases separating them. CDR3 in amino acids: CASSGTSGANVLTF. The part of the CDR3 DNA that was read is TGTGCCAGCAGTGGGACTTCTGGGGCCAACGTC.

With regard to this clone: The CDR3 end is not reached by the read, which stops 3 residues before it; the germline J gene fills it in. The chain links TRBV2 to TRBJ1-1; TRBD1 matches at 7 bases. CDR1 and CDR2 (germline): SNHLY, FYNNEI. Trimming at V came to 1 base and at J to 1 base, leaving 6 bases not matched to a gene. The CDR3 has 16 residues. The CDR3 sequence: CASSEVNRGENTEAFF. The sequenced part of the CDR3 DNA is TGTGCCAGCAGTGAAGTCAACAGGGGAGAGAACACTGAA.

Of note for this clone: The missing CDR3 end, 3 residues past where the read stops, is filled in from the germline J gene. This chain connects TRBV2 to TRBJ2-1; 8 bases agree with TRBD1. V dropped 11 bases and J dropped 8; count of bases not matched to a gene: 14. The CDR3 consists of 14 residues. Germline V gives CDR1 SNHLY, CDR2 FYNNEI. CDR3 region: CADALGQGLDEQFF. CDR3 bases read: TGTGCCGACGCTCTCGGACAGGGTCTCGATGAG. The whole variable domain, remainder taken from reference TRBV2 and TRBJ2-1, is EPEVTQTPSHQVTQMGQEVILRCVPISNHLYFYWYRQILGQKVEFLVSFYNNEISEKSEIFDDQFSVERPDGSNFTLKIRSTKLEDSAMYFCADALGQGLDEQFFGPGTRLTVL.

Notes on this clone: The sequence runs out 3 residues before the end of the CDR3; the remainder is reconstructed from the germline J gene. The rearrangement joins TRBV7-6 to TRBJ2-6; no clear D. The germline CDR1 and CDR2 sequences are SGHVS and FNYEAQ. The length of the CDR3 is 14 residues. Trimming took 2 bases from V and 3 from J, leaving 5 bases between them. The CDR3 spells CASSLRLGANVLTF. The DNA read from the CDR3 is TGTGCCAGCAGCTTACGACTTGGGGCCAACGTC.

A note on this clone: Coverage ceases 3 residues before the CDR3 finishes, and the germline J gene fills in the end. J is TRBJ2-5 and V is TRBV7-9; 7 bases map to TRBD2. Germline CDR1 SEHNR, CDR2 FQNEAQ (reference sequence). The CDR3 covers 14 residues. J lost 5 bases, V lost 5 bases, and 8 bases had no gene match. The part of the CDR3 DNA that was read is TGTGCCAGCAGCGGGCTAGCGGTCGGGGAGACC. Amino acids: CASSGLAVGET. The entire CDR3 protein reads CASSGLAVGETQYF.

A note on this clone: The read halts 3 residues ahead of the CDR3 end, with the missing end drawn from the germline J gene. This sequence joins TRBV7-2 and TRBJ1-2; 8 bases line up with TRBD1. Germline V CDR1 and CDR2: SGHTA, FQGNSA. The V segment lost 5 bases and the J segment 5 bases; nucleotides outside the gene matches: 7. CDR3 size: 14 residues. CDR3 DNA, as far as it was read: TGTGCCAGCAGCCCAGGACAGGGCCGGTATGGC. Its protein is CASSPGQGRYG. The CDR3 as a whole reads CASSPGQGRYGYTF.

For this clone: The CDR3 end falls 3 residues outside the read, so it is completed with the germline J gene. The chain recombines TRBV29-1 with TRBJ1-1; weak D call: TRBD1 (5 bases). V dropped 5 bases and J dropped 6 bases, with 16 bases sitting between them. The CDR3 is 13 amino acids. CDR1 SQVTM and CDR2 ANQGSEA come from the germline V gene. The sequenced part of the CDR3 DNA is TGCAGCGTTTTTGTAGGGGACTCAGCTGAA. It is translated as CSVFVGDSAE. From start to end, the CDR3 is CSVFVGDSAEAFF.

On this clone itself: The CDR3 extends 3 residues past the end of the read, so its final part is completed from the germline J gene. This chain uses TRBV7-6 with TRBJ2-3; TRBD1 matches 11 bases. Per germline, CDR1 SGHVS and CDR2 FNYEAQ. CDR3 length equals 16 residues. Trimming took 5 bases from V and 3 from J; bases not matched to a gene: 7. Incomplete CDR3 DNA: TGTGCCAGCAGCCCCGAGGGACAGGGGGGAACAGATACG. Translating it yields CASSPEGQGGTDT. The CDR3 reads in full as CASSPEGQGGTDTQYF. Filled out from reference TRBV7-6 and TRBJ2-3, the complete variable domain reads GAGVSQSPRYKVTKRGQDVALRCDPISGHVSLYWYRQALGQGPEFLTYFNYEAQQDKSGLPNDRFSAERPEGSISTLTIQRTEQRDSAMYRCASSPEGQGGTDTQYFGPGTRLTVL.

Turning to this clone: Coverage ceases 3 residues before the CDR3 finishes, and the germline J gene fills in the end. This sequence joins TRBV2 and TRBJ2-5; 8 bases line up with TRBD2. The CDR3 is 13 amino acids. The trim removed 7 bases at V and 2 bases at J, leaving 3 bases unmatched. Germline V CDR1 and CDR2: SNHLY, FYNNEI. The covered CDR3 bases are TGTGCCAGCATCGGGACTAGGCAAGAGACC. It yields the protein CASIGTRQET. The whole CDR3 sequence reads CASIGTRQETQYF.

Regarding this clone: The CDR3 end falls 3 residues outside the read, so it is completed with the germline J gene. The J gene is TRBJ2-3, the V gene TRBV18, with 7 nucleotides matching TRBD2. This CDR3 is 15 amino acids long. With V trimmed by 3 bases and J by 1 base, 4 bases remained unmatched. Per the germline V gene, CDR1 is KGHSH and CDR2 is LQKENI. CDR3 amino acids: CASSPYSGGTDTQYF. CDR3 bases read: TGTGCCAGCTCACCTTACAGCGGGGGCACAGATACG.

With respect to this clone: Coverage ceases 3 residues before the CDR3 finishes, and the germline J gene fills in the end. The chain uses TRBV2 and TRBJ2-5, with 8 bases aligning to TRBD2. Germline lookup yields CDR1 SNHLY and CDR2 FYNNEI. This CDR3 has 15 amino acids. Trimming removed 1 base from V and 5 bases from J; junction bases left unmatched: 6. The CDR3 protein is CASSEEAGAGETQYF. The CDR3 DNA, read in part, is TGTGCCAGCAGTGAAGAAGCGGGAGCCGGGGAGACC.

Of note for this clone: The sequenced fragment ends 3 residues before the CDR3 boundary, so the rest is inferred from the germline J gene. V gene TRBV20-1 combines with J gene TRBJ1-3; no firm D call. This CDR3 comprises 13 residues. Looked up from germline, CDR1 is DFQATT and CDR2 is SNEGSKA (reference sequence). The V end was cut by 6 bases, the J end by 0 bases, with 9 bases between. CDR3 bases read: TGCAGTGCGTTGGGCAACTCTGGAAACACC. It specifies CSALGNSGNT. The CDR3 in its entirety is CSALGNSGNTIYF.

With respect to this clone: The read ends 3 residues shy of where the CDR3 ends; the end is completed using the germline J gene. This chain connects TRBV20-1 to TRBJ2-7; D unresolved. The germline V gene has CDR1 DFQATT and CDR2 SNEGSKA (reference sequence). The CDR3 totals 11 residues. The ends were cut back, 6 bases at V and 4 bases at J, with 10 bases in the middle. Partial CDR3 DNA: TGCAGTGCAAGTCCTAGATACGAG. Its protein product is CSASPRYE. The whole CDR3 protein is CSASPRYEQYF.

With regard to this clone: With the read ending 3 residues before the CDR3 end, the germline J gene is used to fill in that end. The chain employs TRBV7-2 and TRBJ2-3; D might be TRBD1 (6 bases). In germline, CDR1 is SGHTA, CDR2 FQGNSA. The CDR3 covers 15 residues. The germline V and J ends were trimmed by 4 bases and 8 bases, with 19 bases remaining between them. The CDR3 is CASSSRDKGSITQYF. The sequenced part of the CDR3 DNA is TGTGCCAGCAGCTCCCGGGACAAGGGCTCTATTACG.

On this clone itself: The read terminates 3 residues ahead of where the CDR3 ends, so the germline J gene completes it. The chain employs TRBV20-1 and TRBJ2-5, with 10 bases identical to TRBD2. Trimming at V came to 6 bases and at J to 5 bases, leaving 15 bases not matched to a gene. The germline CDR1 and CDR2 sequences are DFQATT and SNEGSKA (reference sequence). The CDR3 is 16 residues long. CDR3 DNA, as far as it was read: TGCAGTGCCCAGGGGCGTAGCGGGAGGCTCGAGGAGACC. Amino acid sequence: CSAQGRSGRLEET. The full CDR3 sequence reads CSAQGRSGRLEETQYF.

In regard to this clone: The read terminates 3 residues before the CDR3 end, so the remaining end is supplied by the germline J gene. The chain links TRBV20-1 to TRBJ2-7; 7 bases match TRBD2. Germline values: CDR1 DFQATT, CDR2 SNEGSKA (reference sequence). Trimming at V came to 6 bases and at J to 2 bases, leaving 7 bases not matched to a gene. CDR3 size: 13 residues. Here the CDR3 reads CSATRGEAYEQYF. The part of the CDR3 DNA that was read is TGCAGTGCAACTCGGGGGGAAGCCTACGAG.